The clone carrying this T cell receptor (beta chain) was seen more than once but under ten times. The sample originates from a study of blood T cells in healthy people across ages. CDR1 is KGHDR and CDR2 is SFDVKD in the germline V gene. The CDR3 is 14 amino acids. With 5 bases clipped from V and 3 bases from J, the junction kept 5 bases outside the gene matches. The second PCR ran about 6 to 11 cycles with a sample-barcoded 5' primer and J-beta primers. TCRdb ran MiXCR on the 5' RACE reads and lists one entry per CDR3 protein. The sample yields 1,300,000 or so distinct CDR3 sequences, approximately 59% seen once.

The receptor comes from a man younger than 35 in good health. What was sequenced was blood. The chain carries TRBV24-1 and TRBJ2-7, with 8 positions matching TRBD1. CDR3 protein: CATSAGDRSYEQYF. The CDR3 DNA sequence: TGTGCCACCAGTGCCGGGGACAGGAGCTACGAGCAGTACTTC.